Given below is one TCR beta chain in context. The sample comes from a study of human T cells and chemical hapten exposure. The V end was cut by 4 bases, the J end by 4 bases, with 8 bases between. The CDR3 is 13 amino acids. Per the germline V gene, CDR1 is KGHDR and CDR2 is SFDVKD. The library attached unique molecular identifiers to individual cDNA molecules. TCRdb called the RACE reads again in MiXCR, with one record for every CDR3 protein. The table has about 90,000 distinct CDR3 sequences, approximately 10% seen once; the top ten hold about 1%. Time point: patch test 3, about 24 weeks after DPC sensitization. Treatment specified: therapeutic diphenylcyclopropenone sensitization with weekly scalp DPC.

This specimen was whole blood, taken in connection with sensitization to the hapten diphenylcyclopropenone (DPC). This TCR was sampled from a young woman with alopecia areata. Some clones in this sample may be carry-over from other donors' samples. The chain joins TRBV24-1 to TRBJ2-3; D gene ambiguous. In nucleotides, the CDR3 is TGTGCCACCAGTGAGACCGAGGCAGATACGCAGTATTTT. Its translation: CATSETEADTQYF.